These T cell receptor beta chains were read from a single sample in a study of blood T cell repertoires in COVID-19. Only in-frame clones appear in the TCRdb table, and some are missing; sequencing was by immunoSEQ multiplex PCR. The table includes about 21,000 clones, 70% to 85% detected once. The material sequenced was peripheral blood. The receptor set was obtained from a human donor in a cohort sampled during active COVID-19. CDR3s leave out the opening cysteine and the closing phenylalanine or tryptophan.

cdr3_length	v_call	cdr3_aa
13	TRBV24-1	ATSDFTGGTDTQY
11	TRBV19	ASSIGGEGGKF
11	TRBV5-4	ASSLQGGTEAF
11	TRBV12-3/TRBV12-4	ATLVAGATEAF
12	TRBV5-4	ASSLGNFNSPLH
12	TRBV19	ASSGTGSTDTQY
13	TRBV19	ASSIETSGHYEQY
14	TRBV9	ASSVQWNAGGSPLH
12	TRBV10-3	AIMGQGASYEQY
16	TRBV28	ASSFPATGTGGLYEQY
13	TRBV4-3	ASSSTTGFSPGYT
12	TRBV10-3	AISLLAGEGEQY
12	TRBV3-1/TRBV3-2	ASSQVPRLGTQY
13	TRBV28	ASSRGTGGGQPQH
12	TRBV3-1/TRBV3-2	ASSHPEAQETQY
13	TRBV6-6	ATRITGTVNSPLH
14	TRBV7-8	ASMREQGTPSGTQY
13	TRBV6-5	ASSYSMLGSDTQY
14	TRBV19	ASSTPPGQGYNEQF